Included here is one T cell receptor beta chain sequence, with context. Its antigen is not known. This entry belongs to a study of graft-versus-host responses after intestinal transplantation. Study background: Recipients were all induced with anti-thymocyte globulin, then given tacrolimus and steroids for roughly three years. Whole-study results and caveats: Declining HvG levels early post-transplant were linked to peak circulating GvH clone levels. Those patients showing graft-donor T cell macrochimerism displayed high graft-versus-host to host-versus-graft clonal ratios in allografts. Detected in recipient marrow were GvH clones, some of which were first observed in ileum or blood.

Generated by immunoSEQ multiplex PCR, the TCRdb table keeps only in-frame clones and is missing some. Of 65,000 to 90,000 clones in the sample, approximately 89% were seen once. The CDR3 is 16 residues long. Germline V gene sequence: CDR1 SGDLS, CDR2 YYNGEE. With V trimmed by 3 bases and J by 5 bases, 5 bases remained unmatched. The origin of this receptor is a human donor who was the organ donor for an intestinal transplant. This sequence joins TRBV9 and TRBJ2-1; 13 positions agree with TRBD2. The starting material was unstimulated CD8+ T cells sorted from spleen or lymph node cells, obtained before transplant. The CDR3 sequence is CASSAWTSGSDNEQFF. CDR3 DNA: TGTGCCAGCAGCGCGTGGACTAGCGGGAGCGACAATGAGCAGTTCTTC.